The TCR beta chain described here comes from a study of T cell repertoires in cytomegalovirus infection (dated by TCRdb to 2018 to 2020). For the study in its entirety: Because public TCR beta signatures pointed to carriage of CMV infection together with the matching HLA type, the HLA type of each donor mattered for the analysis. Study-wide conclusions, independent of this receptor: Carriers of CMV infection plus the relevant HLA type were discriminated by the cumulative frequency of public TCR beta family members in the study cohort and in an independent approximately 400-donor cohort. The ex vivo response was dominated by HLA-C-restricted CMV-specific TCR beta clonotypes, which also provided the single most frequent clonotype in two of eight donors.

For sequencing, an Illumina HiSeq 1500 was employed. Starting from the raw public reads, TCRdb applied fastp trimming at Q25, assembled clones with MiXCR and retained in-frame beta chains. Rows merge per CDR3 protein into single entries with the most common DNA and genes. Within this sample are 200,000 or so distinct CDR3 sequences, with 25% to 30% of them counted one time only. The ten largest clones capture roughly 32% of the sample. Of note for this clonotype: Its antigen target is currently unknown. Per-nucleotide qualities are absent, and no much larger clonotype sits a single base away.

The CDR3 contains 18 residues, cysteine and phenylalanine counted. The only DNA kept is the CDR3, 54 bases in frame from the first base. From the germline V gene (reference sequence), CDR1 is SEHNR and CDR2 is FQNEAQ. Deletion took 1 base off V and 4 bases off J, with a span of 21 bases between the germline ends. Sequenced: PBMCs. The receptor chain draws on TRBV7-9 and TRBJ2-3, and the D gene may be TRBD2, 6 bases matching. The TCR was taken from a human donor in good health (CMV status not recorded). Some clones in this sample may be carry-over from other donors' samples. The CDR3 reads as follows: CASSLGGRAGLYADTQYF. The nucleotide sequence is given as TGTGCCAGCAGCTTAGGCGGCAGGGCGGGGCTGTACGCAGATACGCAGTATTTT.